The T cell receptor beta chain described here comes from a study of shared clonotypes between healthy human individuals. Study at large: Donors, aged 18 to 49, were a couple of women and three men. Study results and caveats: Estimated richness values were generally larger in naive subsets than in memory subsets. Clonotype sharing across several donors was observed for about 4.8% of naive CD4 clonotypes.

As concerns this clone: Its antigen is still unknown.

The data were produced by immunoSEQ multiplex PCR, yet TCRdb's version contains in-frame clones alone and is incomplete. In the table there are some 2 million clones, 85% to 95% of which are singletons. Memory CD4+ cells were the fraction left after CD45RA+ naive selection. With V trimmed by 6 bases and J by 4 bases, 10 bases remained unmatched. The germline gives CDR1 SNHLY, CDR2 FYNNEI. The CDR3 sequence is 16 residues long. The chain carries TRBV2 and TRBJ2-5, with TRBD1 matching 11 bases. Input material: naive CD4+ T cells sorted from blood. Subset here: CD45RA+ positively selected. This receptor was obtained from a man younger than 30 in good health. CDR3 sequence reads: CASSHRTGGAGETQYF. For the CDR3, the DNA is TGTGCCAGCAGCCACAGGACAGGGGGCGCGGGAGAGACCCAGTACTTC. Full variable domain (missing parts from reference TRBV2 and TRBJ2-5): EPEVTQTPSHQVTQMGQEVILRCVPISNHLYFYWYRQILGQKVEFLVSFYNNEISEKSEIFDDQFSVERPDGSNFTLKIRSTKLEDSAMYFCASSHRTGGAGETQYFGPGTRLLVL.